This TCR beta chain was recorded in a study of OX40 agonist ivuxolimab in advanced cancers. Context from the whole study: Ivuxolimab, which targeted the costimulatory receptor OX40 (CD134), was an agonistic, fully human IgG2 monoclonal antibody. Patients were allowed to have had prior anti-PD-1, anti-PD-L1 or anti-CTLA-4 therapy, and approximately 40% of the dose-escalation patients had been treated with checkpoint inhibitors. The monotherapy dose-escalation portion (N ≈ 52 patients) of the phase I ivuxolimab trial is reported in the paper. The dose-escalation cohort was roughly 83% male with a mean age of about 54 years, ranging from about 20 to 80. The point of sequencing TCRbeta in the periphery was to test whether ivuxolimab changed TCR sequence diversity and drove clonal T-cell expansion. Partial responses were achieved by three dose-escalation patients, of whom one had hepatocellular carcinoma and two had cutaneous melanoma. Of the 50 to 55 patients in dose escalation, 19 had hepatocellular carcinoma, roughly 15 had melanoma, 9 had renal cell carcinoma and 9 had head and neck cancer. Intravenous ivuxolimab was administered to patients every 2 weeks at six dose levels: 0.01, 0.1, 0.3, 1.5, 3 and 10 mg/kg. Overall study results and their limits: After ivuxolimab, more expanded clones were found on average in CD8+ T cells than in CD4+ T cells. Which antigens the clonally expanded peripheral T cells were specific for was not determined. Low levels of normalized T-cell clonal expansion were also seen in some patients who did not respond. Partial responders in the 0.1-3.0 mg/kg groups had among the lowest normalized peripheral clonal expansion, especially among CD8+ T cells. At doses from 0.1 to 3.0 mg/kg, clonal expansion was seen in both CD4+ and CD8+ blood T cells between baseline and week 6.

This clone was observed a single time. The target of this receptor is not known. No much larger clonotype is one base removed from it; base qualities were not supplied. To sequence the TCRbeta CDR3 region, genomic DNA was isolated from the sorted cells. The immunoSEQ Assay was used for sequencing of TCRbeta CDR3 regions. TCRdb re-hosts the immuneACCESS table, in-frame sequences only. Its copies lack some clones; in the studies checked, an unresolved V gene accounts for under half of them, and the cause for the rest is not known. This sample has roughly 100,000 clones in its table, and around 84% of those were observed once. The ten largest clones capture about 1.1% of the sample. Patients with a history of autoimmune disease or receiving systemic immunosuppression were excluded from the trial. In every dose cohort, peripheral blood was drawn for TCR sequencing at baseline, cycle 4 day 1, and cycle 7 day 1. The samples were drawn from a first-in-human, open-label, multicenter phase I dose-escalation trial of ivuxolimab. Adults with locally advanced or metastatic head and neck squamous cell, hepatocellular, melanoma or renal cell carcinoma were enrolled in the trial. Before TCR sequencing, CD4+ T cells and CD8+ T cells were sorted from peripheral blood as separate populations.

V is clipped by 0 bases and J by 0 bases, and the sequence between their germline boundaries is 7 bases long. The CDR3 spans 15 residues, from the cysteine through the phenylalanine. The kept DNA is CDR3 alone, 45 bases in frame from the first base. Based on the germline V gene, the CDR1 and CDR2 sequences are SGHRS and YFSETQ. Rearrangement joined TRBV5-1 to TRBJ2-1; TRBD2 might be the D gene, on 5 matching bases. The specimen comprised CD4+ or CD8+ T cells sorted from blood, sampled in a trial of the OX40 agonist ivuxolimab. This receptor was taken from an adult with an advanced solid tumor such as melanoma, head and neck, liver or kidney cancer. The CDR3 protein sequence reads: CASSLAGLSYNEQFF. In nucleotide form, the sequence is TGCGCCAGCAGCTTGGCAGGACTCTCCTACAATGAGCAGTTCTTC.